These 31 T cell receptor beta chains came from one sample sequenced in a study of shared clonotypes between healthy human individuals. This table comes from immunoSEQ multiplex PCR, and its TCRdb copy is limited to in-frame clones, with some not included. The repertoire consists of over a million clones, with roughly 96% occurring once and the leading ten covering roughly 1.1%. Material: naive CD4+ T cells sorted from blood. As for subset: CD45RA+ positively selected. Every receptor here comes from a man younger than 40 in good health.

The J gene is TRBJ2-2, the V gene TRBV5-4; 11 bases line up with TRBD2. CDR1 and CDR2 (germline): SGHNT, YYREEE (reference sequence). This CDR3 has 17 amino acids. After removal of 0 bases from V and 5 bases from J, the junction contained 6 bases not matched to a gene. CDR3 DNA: TGTGCCAGCAGCTTGGGTAGCGGGAGGGCAGGTACCGGGGAGCTGTTTTTT. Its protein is CASSLGSGRAGTGELFF.

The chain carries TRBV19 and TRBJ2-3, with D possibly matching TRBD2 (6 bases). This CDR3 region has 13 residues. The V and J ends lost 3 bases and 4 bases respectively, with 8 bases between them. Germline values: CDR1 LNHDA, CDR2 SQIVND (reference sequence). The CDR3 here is CASSISSADTQYF. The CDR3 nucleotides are TGTGCCAGTAGTATCTCTAGCGCAGATACGCAGTATTTT.

This CDR3 reads CASSKENSGTSTDTQYF. Written as DNA, the CDR3 is TGTGCCAGCAGCAAAGAGAATAGCGGTACTAGCACAGATACGCAGTATTTT. This chain joins TRBV21-1 and TRBJ2-3; the table's D call, TRBD2, was not checked against the DNA. TRBV21-1 is a pseudogene. The CDR3 is made up of 17 amino acids.

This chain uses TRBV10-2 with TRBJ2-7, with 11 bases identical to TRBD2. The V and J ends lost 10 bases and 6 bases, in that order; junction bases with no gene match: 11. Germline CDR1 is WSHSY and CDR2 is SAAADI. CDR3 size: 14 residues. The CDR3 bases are TGCGCCACCAGGGGTCTAGCGGGAGGAATCGAGCAGTACTTC. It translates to CATRGLAGGIEQYF.

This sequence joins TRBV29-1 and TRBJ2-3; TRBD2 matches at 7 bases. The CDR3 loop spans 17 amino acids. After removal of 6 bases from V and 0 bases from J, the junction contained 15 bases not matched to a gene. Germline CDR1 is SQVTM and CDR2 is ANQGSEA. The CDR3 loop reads CSVLPLASGTSTDTQYF. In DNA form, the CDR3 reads TGCAGCGTCCTCCCCTTGGCTAGCGGAACTAGCACAGATACGCAGTATTTT.

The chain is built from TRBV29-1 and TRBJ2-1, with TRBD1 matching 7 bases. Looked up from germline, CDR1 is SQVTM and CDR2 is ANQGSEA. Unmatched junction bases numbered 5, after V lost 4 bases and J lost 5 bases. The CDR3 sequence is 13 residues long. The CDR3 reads CSVGPGQNNEQFF. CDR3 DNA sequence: TGCAGCGTTGGCCCGGGACAGAACAATGAGCAGTTCTTC.

CDR3 bases: TGTGGATCCCTGGGGAACACTGAAGCTTTCTTT. Its protein product is CGSLGNTEAFF. The rearrangement joins TRBV28 to TRBJ1-1; D is undetermined. Per germline, CDR1 MDHEN and CDR2 SYDVKM. The length of the CDR3 is 11 residues.

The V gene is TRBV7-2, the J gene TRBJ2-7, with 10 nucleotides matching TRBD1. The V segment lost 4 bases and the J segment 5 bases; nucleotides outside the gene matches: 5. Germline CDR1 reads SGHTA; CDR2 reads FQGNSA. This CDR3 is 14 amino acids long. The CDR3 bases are TGTGCCAGCAGCTCACCGGGACAGGGGAACGAGCAGTACTTC. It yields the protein CASSSPGQGNEQYF.

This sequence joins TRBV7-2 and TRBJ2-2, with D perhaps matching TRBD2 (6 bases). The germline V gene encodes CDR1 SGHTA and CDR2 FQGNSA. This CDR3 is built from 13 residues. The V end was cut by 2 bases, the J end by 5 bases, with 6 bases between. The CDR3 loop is CASSLRETGELFF. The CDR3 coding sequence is TGTGCCAGCAGCTTACGGGAGACCGGGGAGCTGTTTTTT.

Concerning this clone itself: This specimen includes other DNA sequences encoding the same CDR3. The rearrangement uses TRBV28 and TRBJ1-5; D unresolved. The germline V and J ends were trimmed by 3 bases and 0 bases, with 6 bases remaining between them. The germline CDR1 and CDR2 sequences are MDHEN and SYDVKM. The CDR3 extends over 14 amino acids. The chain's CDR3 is CASSLSHSNQPQHF. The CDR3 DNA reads TGTGCCAGCAGTTTGAGCCATAGCAATCAGCCCCAGCATTTT.

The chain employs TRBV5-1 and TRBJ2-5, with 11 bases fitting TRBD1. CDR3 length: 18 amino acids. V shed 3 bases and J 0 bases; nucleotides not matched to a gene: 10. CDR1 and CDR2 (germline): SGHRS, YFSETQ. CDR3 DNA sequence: TGCGCCAGCAGCTCAGTCCCGGGACAGGGGGGTTACCAAGAGACCCAGTACTTC. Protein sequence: CASSSVPGQGGYQETQYF.

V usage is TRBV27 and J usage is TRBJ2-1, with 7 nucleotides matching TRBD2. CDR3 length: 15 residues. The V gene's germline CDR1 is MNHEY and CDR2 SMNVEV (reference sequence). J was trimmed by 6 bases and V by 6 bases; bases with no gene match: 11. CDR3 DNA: TGTGCCAGCAGCAAACTAGCGATTTCTGTCAATGAGCAGTTCTTC. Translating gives CASSKLAISVNEQFF.

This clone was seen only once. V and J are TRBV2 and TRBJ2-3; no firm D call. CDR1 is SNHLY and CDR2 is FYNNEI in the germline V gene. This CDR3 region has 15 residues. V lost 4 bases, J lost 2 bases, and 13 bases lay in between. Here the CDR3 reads CASSVITPDTDTQYF. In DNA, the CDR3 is TGTGCCAGCAGTGTAATCACCCCAGACACAGATACGCAGTATTTT.

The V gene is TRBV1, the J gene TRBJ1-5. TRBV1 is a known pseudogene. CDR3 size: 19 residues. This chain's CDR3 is CTSNRRGGDGILSNQPQHF. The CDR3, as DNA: TGCACCAGCAACAGACGGGGAGGAGACGGGATACTTAGCAATCAGCCCCAGCATTTT.

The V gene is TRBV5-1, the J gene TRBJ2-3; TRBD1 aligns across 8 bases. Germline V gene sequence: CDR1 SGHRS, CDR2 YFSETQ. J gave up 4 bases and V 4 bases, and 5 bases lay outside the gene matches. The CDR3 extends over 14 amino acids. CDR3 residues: CASSGQGLPDTQYF. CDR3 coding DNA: TGCGCCAGCAGCGGACAGGGTTTGCCAGATACGCAGTATTTT.

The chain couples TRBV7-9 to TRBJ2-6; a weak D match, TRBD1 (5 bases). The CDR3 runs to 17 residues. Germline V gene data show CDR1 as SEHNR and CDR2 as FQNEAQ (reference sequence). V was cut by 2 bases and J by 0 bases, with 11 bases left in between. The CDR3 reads CASSLSTQGSGANVLTF. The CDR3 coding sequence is TGTGCCAGCAGCTTATCGACTCAGGGCTCTGGGGCCAACGTCCTGACTTTC.

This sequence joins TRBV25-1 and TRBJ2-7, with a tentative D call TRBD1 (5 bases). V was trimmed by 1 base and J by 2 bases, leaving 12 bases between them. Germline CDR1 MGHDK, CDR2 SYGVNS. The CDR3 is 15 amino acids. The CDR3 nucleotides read TGTGCCAGCAGTGAATGGGGCCAGGCAACCTACGAGCAGTACTTC. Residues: CASSEWGQATYEQYF.

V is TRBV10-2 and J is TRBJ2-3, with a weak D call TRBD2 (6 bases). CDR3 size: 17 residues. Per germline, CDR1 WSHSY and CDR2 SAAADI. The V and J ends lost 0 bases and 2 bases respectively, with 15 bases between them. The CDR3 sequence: CASSESAGGLSTDTQYF. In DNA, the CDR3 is TGCGCCAGCAGTGAGTCTGCCGGGGGTCTTTCCACAGATACGCAGTATTTT.

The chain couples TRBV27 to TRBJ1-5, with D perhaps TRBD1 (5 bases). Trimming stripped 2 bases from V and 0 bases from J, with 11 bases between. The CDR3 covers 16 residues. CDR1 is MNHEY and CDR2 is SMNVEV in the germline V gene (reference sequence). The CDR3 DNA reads TGTGCCAGCAGTTTAAAAGCGGGGCCTAGCAATCAGCCCCAGCATTTT. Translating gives CASSLKAGPSNQPQHF.

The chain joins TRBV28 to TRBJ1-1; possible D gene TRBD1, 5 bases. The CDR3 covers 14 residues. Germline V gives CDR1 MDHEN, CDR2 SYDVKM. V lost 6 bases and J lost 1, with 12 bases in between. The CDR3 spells CASRGAGQNTEAFF. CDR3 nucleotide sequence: TGTGCCAGCAGGGGTGCAGGGCAGAACACTGAAGCTTTCTTT.

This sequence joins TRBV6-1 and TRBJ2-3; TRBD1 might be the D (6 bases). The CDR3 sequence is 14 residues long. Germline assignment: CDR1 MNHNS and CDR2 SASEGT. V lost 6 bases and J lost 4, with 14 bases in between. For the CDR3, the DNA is TGTGCCAGCAGGACACAGGGAGAAGCAGATACGCAGTATTTT. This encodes CASRTQGEADTQYF.

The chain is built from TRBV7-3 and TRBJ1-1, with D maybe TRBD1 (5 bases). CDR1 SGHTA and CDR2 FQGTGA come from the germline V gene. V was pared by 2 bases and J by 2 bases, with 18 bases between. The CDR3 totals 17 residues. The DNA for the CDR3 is TGTGCCAGCAGCTTAGAGCCGACTCTGGGGGTAAACACTGAAGCTTTCTTT. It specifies CASSLEPTLGVNTEAFF.

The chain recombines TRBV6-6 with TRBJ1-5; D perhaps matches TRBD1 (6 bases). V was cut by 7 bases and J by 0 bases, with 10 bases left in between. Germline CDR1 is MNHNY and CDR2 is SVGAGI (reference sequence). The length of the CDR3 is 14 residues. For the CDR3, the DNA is TGTGCCAGCACACAGGGAGGTAGCAATCAGCCCCAGCATTTT. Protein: CASTQGGSNQPQHF.

CDR3 DNA: TGCGCCAGCAGCTTGAAGGGGGACAACACTGAAGCTTTCTTT. Translating gives CASSLKGDNTEAFF. The chain couples TRBV5-1 to TRBJ1-1; tentative D call: TRBD1 (6 bases). Trimming pared 1 base from V and 2 bases from J, leaving 9 bases between. Germline V gene data show CDR1 as SGHRS and CDR2 as YFSETQ. The CDR3 is 14 amino acids.

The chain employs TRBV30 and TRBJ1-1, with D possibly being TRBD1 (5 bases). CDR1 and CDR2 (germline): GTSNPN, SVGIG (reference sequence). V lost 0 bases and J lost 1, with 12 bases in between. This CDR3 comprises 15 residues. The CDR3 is CAWSVLKGWNTEAFF. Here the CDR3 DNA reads TGTGCCTGGAGTGTACTGAAGGGGTGGAACACTGAAGCTTTCTTT.

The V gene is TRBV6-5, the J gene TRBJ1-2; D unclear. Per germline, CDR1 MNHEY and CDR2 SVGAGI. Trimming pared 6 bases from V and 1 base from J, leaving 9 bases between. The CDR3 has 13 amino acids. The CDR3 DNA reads TGTGCCAGCAGACCCAAGCTTAACTATGGCTACACCTTC. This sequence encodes CASRPKLNYGYTF.

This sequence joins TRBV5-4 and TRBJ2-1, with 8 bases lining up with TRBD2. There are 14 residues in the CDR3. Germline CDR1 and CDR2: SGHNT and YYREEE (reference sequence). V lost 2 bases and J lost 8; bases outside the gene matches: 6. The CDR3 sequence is CASSFSGTRDEQFF. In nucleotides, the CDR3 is TGTGCCAGCAGCTTTTCCGGGACTAGGGATGAGCAGTTCTTC.

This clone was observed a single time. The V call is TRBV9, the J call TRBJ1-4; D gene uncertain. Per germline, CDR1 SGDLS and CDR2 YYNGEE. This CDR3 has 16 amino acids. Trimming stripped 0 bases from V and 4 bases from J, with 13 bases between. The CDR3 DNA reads TGTGCCAGCAGCGTAGGGAATCATCCTTATAATGAAAAACTGTTTTTT. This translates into CASSVGNHPYNEKLFF. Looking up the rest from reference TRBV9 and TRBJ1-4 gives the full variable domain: DSGVTQTPKHLITATGQRVTLRCSPRSGDLSVYWYQQSLDQGLQFLIQYYNGEERAKGNILERFSAQQFPDLHSELNLSSLELGDSALYFCASSVGNHPYNEKLFFGSGTQLSVL.

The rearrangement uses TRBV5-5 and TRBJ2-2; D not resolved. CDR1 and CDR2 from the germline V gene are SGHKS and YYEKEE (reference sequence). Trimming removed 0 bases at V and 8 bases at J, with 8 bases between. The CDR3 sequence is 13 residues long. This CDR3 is CASSLEPVGELFF. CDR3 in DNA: TGTGCCAGCAGCTTGGAGCCCGTGGGGGAGCTGTTTTTT. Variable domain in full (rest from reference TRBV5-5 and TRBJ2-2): DAGVTQSPTHLIKTRGQQVTLRCSPISGHKSVSWYQQVLGQGPQFIFQYYEKEERGRGNFPDRFSARQFPNYSSELNVNALLLGDSALYLCASSLEPVGELFFGEGSRLTVL.

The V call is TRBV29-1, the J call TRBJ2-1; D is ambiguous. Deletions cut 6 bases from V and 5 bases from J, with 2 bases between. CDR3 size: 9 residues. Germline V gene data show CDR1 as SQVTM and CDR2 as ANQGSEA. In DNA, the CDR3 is TGCAGCGTGAACAATGAGCAGTTCTTC. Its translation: CSVNNEQFF.

CDR3 DNA sequence: TGTGCCAGCAGCTTAGAGCCAGGGGGGGACATTCAGTACTTC. The encoded protein is CASSLEPGGDIQYF. The gene calls are TRBV11-2 and TRBJ2-4; D may be TRBD1 or TRBD2 (7 bases each). Germline V gene sequence: CDR1 SGHAT, CDR2 FQNNGV. The CDR3 contains 14 residues. Trimming stripped 0 bases from V and 8 bases from J, with 11 bases between. Looking up the rest from reference TRBV11-2 and TRBJ2-4 gives the full variable domain: EAGVAQSPRYKIIEKRQSVAFWCNPISGHATLYWYQQILGQGPKLLIQFQNNGVVDDSQLPKDRFSAERLKGVDSTLKIQPAKLEDSAVYLCASSLEPGGDIQYFGAGTRLSVL.